Sequencing of this TCR beta chain was carried out in a study of cytomegalovirus exposure and HLA in healthy donors. Overall study findings and caveats: The study labeled around 160 TCR beta chains cytomegalovirus-associated.

Healthy people donating bone marrow made up the donors. This CDR3 has 14 amino acids. Trimming cost V 5 bases and J 6 bases, with 15 bases left between them. Germline V CDR1 and CDR2: SGHRS, YFSETQ. For this clone: The target antigen is unknown.

Primers for the PCR totalled 60 Vbeta and 13 Jbeta. Data came from immunoSEQ multiplex PCR; TCRdb stores just in-frame clones and leaves some out. The sample lists some 130,000 clones; around 72% were seen once. This TCR came from a man over 45 in good health and CMV-seropositive. The sequencing sample was made of PBMCs. The chain has TRBV5-1 and TRBJ2-1, with a weak D call TRBD2 (6 bases). The CDR3 spells CASRLAEYGNEQFF. The CDR3 DNA reads TGCGCCAGCAGATTAGCGGAGTACGGCAATGAGCAGTTCTTC.